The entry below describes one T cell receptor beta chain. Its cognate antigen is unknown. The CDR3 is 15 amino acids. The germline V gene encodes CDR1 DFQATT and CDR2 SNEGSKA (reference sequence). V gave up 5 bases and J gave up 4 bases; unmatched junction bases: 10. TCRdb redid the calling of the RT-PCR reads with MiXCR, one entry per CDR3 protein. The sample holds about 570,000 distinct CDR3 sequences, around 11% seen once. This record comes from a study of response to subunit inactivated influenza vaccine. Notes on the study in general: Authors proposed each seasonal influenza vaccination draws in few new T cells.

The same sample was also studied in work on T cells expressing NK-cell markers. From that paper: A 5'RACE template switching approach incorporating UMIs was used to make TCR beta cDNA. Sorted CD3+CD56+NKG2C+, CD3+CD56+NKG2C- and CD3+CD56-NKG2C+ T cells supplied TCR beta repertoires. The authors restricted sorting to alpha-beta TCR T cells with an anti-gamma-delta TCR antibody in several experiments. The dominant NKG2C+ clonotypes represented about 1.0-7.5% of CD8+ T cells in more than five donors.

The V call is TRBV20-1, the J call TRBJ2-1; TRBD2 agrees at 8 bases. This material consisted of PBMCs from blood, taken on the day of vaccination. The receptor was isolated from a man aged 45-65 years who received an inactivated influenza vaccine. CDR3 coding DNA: TGCAGTGCTCCCCCCTTGGCTAGCGGGTACAATGAGCAGTTCTTC. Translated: CSAPPLASGYNEQFF.